The sequence of this TCR beta chain was determined in a study of CD8 T cells in ankylosing spondylitis. TCRdb called the 5' RACE reads again in MiXCR, with one record for every CDR3 protein. The sample includes more than 150,000 distinct CDR3 sequences, 10% to 15% of them seen just once. General observations from the study: Clones tied to disease were said to be significantly enriched in matched ankylosing spondylitis synovial fluid. In the blood and synovial fluid of reactive arthritis, some motif variants had been previously reported.

The V end lost 6 bases, the J end lost 5 bases, and 7 bases lay between the germline ends. The CDR3 runs 11 residues. Germline CDR1 is MNHEY and CDR2 is SVGAGI. Comment on this clonotype: Its antigen is unknown.

Sequenced material: blood, either unsorted or a sorted T cell fraction (not recorded which). The TCR was taken from a female donor with ankylosing spondylitis or in good health (not recorded which). This sequence joins TRBV6-5 and TRBJ1-2; D uncertain. As DNA, the CDR3 is TGTGCCAGCAGCGGCCAGTATGGCTACACCTTC. Translation gives CASSGQYGYTF.